This TCR beta chain was sequenced for a study of T cell repertoires in cytomegalovirus infection. Trimming stripped 3 bases from V and 1 base from J, with 11 bases between. CDR1 GTSNPN and CDR2 SVGIG come from the germline V gene (reference sequence). The CDR3 consists of 14 residues. TCRdb re-analysed the reads in MiXCR, keeping a single row per CDR3 protein. The repertoire has around 490,000 distinct CDR3 sequences, about 26% of them found once; the top ten carry about 12%. This receptor was taken from a human donor in good health (CMV status not recorded). Some clones in this sample may be carry-over from other donors' samples. This chain links TRBV30 with TRBJ2-3; perhaps TRBD2 as D (5 bases). The sequenced sample was PBMCs. In DNA form, the CDR3 reads TGTGCCTGGAGGACTAAGGGAGGCACAGATACGCAGTATTTT. Its protein is CAWRTKGGTDTQYF.